Below are 26 T cell receptor beta chains sequenced from a single sample in a study of cytomegalovirus exposure and HLA in healthy donors. The table came from immunoSEQ multiplex PCR; TCRdb's copy has only in-frame clones and leaves some out. The table has about 63,000 clones, roughly 90% seen once. Specimen: PBMCs. Every receptor here comes from a young woman in good health and CMV-seronegative.

J is TRBJ2-5 and V is TRBV6-4, with D perhaps TRBD2 (5 bases). In germline, CDR1 is MRHNA, CDR2 SNTAGT. This CDR3 has 15 amino acids. The germline V and J ends were trimmed by 6 bases and 1 base, with 15 bases remaining between them. DNA of the CDR3: TGTGCCAGCAGCCCCTCCGAGGGCGGCCAAGAGACCCAGTACTTC. Protein sequence: CASSPSEGGQETQYF.

This clone appeared a few times. The chain recombines TRBV30 with TRBJ1-2; 10 nucleotides match TRBD1. V gave up 3 bases and J gave up 1 base; unmatched junction bases: 2. The CDR3 extends over 14 amino acids. The germline V gene has CDR1 GTSNPN and CDR2 SVGIG (reference sequence). The CDR3 DNA is TGTGCCTGGAGCAGGACAGGGGGTAACTATGGCTACACCTTC. It is translated as CAWSRTGGNYGYTF.

This clone showed up just once. The genes are TRBV11-2 and TRBJ2-7; 9 bases agree with TRBD2. The germline gives CDR1 SGHAT, CDR2 FQNNGV. Trimming at V came to 1 base and at J to 6 bases, leaving 10 bases not matched to a gene. The CDR3 covers 16 residues. CDR3 amino acids: CASSLAWAGGNFEQYF. The CDR3 bases are TGTGCCAGCAGCTTAGCGTGGGCGGGAGGGAATTTCGAGCAGTACTTC.

The J gene is TRBJ1-4, the V gene TRBV19; TRBD1 matches at 9 bases. This CDR3 is built from 15 residues. Germline CDR1 is LNHDA and CDR2 is SQIVND (reference sequence). Losses at the gene ends were 5 bases for V and 6 bases for J; bases not matched to a gene: 7. CDR3 in DNA: TGTGCCAGTAGTGCCGACAGGGGGGGGTATGAAAAACTGTTTTTT. It specifies CASSADRGGYEKLFF.

This chain connects TRBV4-1 to TRBJ2-3; 7 nucleotides agree with TRBD1. CDR3 length equals 16 residues. CDR1 and CDR2 (germline): MGHRA, YSYEKL. Germline trimming cut 4 bases from V and 3 bases from J; bases unmatched to any gene: 10. For the CDR3, the DNA is TGCGCCAGCAGCCCAATGACAGGGTTTGGGACAGATACGCAGTATTTT. Protein: CASSPMTGFGTDTQYF.

The V gene is TRBV5-5, the J gene TRBJ2-7, with TRBD2 as a possible D gene (7 bases). This CDR3 contains 16 residues. Trimming shortened V by 2 bases and J by 4 bases, and 19 bases separated the two germline ends. The germline V gene encodes CDR1 SGHKS and CDR2 YYEKEE (reference sequence). DNA for the CDR3: TGTGCCAGCAGCTTAAGCGTGGCGGGGGCAGTATACGAGCAGTACTTC. As protein: CASSLSVAGAVYEQYF.

The rearrangement joins TRBV30 to TRBJ2-6, with a possible D match to TRBD2 (5 bases). CDR3 length: 15 amino acids. Trimming stripped 3 bases from V and 0 bases from J, with 9 bases between. Germline V gene data show CDR1 as GTSNPN and CDR2 as SVGIG (reference sequence). The CDR3 bases are TGTGCCTGGAGGGATCGGGACTCTGGGGCCAACGTCCTGACTTTC. This encodes CAWRDRDSGANVLTF.

V and J are TRBV30 and TRBJ1-6; possible D gene TRBD1, 6 bases. CDR3 length: 12 amino acids. Germline lookup yields CDR1 GTSNPN and CDR2 SVGIG (reference sequence). V lost 3 bases, J lost 7 bases, and 7 bases lay in between. The CDR3: CAWRGANSPLHF. For the CDR3, the DNA is TGTGCCTGGAGGGGGGCGAATTCACCCCTCCACTTT. Complete variable domain (other parts from reference TRBV30 and TRBJ1-6): SQTIHQWPATLVQPVGSPLSLECTVEGTSNPNLYWYRQAAGRGLQLLFYSVGIGQISSEVPQNLSASRPQDRQFILSSKKLLLSDSGFYLCAWRGANSPLHFGNGTRLTVT.

The V call is TRBV5-8, the J call TRBJ2-7; tentatively, D is TRBD1 (5 bases). V was pared by 1 base and J by 3 bases, with 8 bases between. CDR3 length: 13 amino acids. In germline, CDR1 is SGHTS, CDR2 YDEGEE. In DNA form, the CDR3 reads TGTGCCAGCAGCTTGTTAAGGGGCTACGAGCAGTACTTC. Residues: CASSLLRGYEQYF.

This clone occurred once. The chain carries TRBV2 and TRBJ2-4, with D tentatively TRBD1 (6 bases). The CDR3 sequence is 16 residues long. The germline V gene encodes CDR1 SNHLY and CDR2 FYNNEI. The germline V and J ends were trimmed by 5 bases and 0 bases, with 14 bases remaining between them. CDR3 DNA sequence: TGTGCCAGCAGTCTGGACAGAACAGAAGCCAAAAACATTCAGTACTTC. It codes for CASSLDRTEAKNIQYF.

The rearrangement uses TRBV5-4 and TRBJ2-3; perhaps TRBD1 as D (5 bases). The V gene lost 4 bases and the J gene lost 2 bases, with 8 bases spanning the gap. In germline, CDR1 is SGHNT, CDR2 YYREEE (reference sequence). This CDR3 region has 13 residues. CDR3 coding DNA: TGTGCCAGCAGCCCAGGGCACACAGATACGCAGTATTTT. It is translated as CASSPGHTDTQYF.

The chain links TRBV30 to TRBJ1-2, with D uncertain. The CDR3 is 12 amino acids. Germline lookup yields CDR1 GTSNPN and CDR2 SVGIG (reference sequence). V was pared by 2 bases and J by 1 base, with 5 bases between. The CDR3 reads CAWSNGNYGYTF. DNA for the CDR3: TGTGCCTGGAGTAACGGTAACTATGGCTACACCTTC.

The table lists this clone with a count of one. This chain connects TRBV30 to TRBJ1-5, with a tentative D call TRBD1 (5 bases). Germline CDR1 and CDR2: GTSNPN and SVGIG (reference sequence). The CDR3 contains 14 residues. CDR3 coding DNA: TGTGCGACGGGGGGACGTACGAGCAATCAGCCCCAGCATTTT. Translated: CATGGRTSNQPQHF. The full variable domain, in which reference TRBV30 and TRBJ1-5 provide the parts outside the CDR3, is SQTIHQWPATLVQPVGSPLSLECTVEGTSNPNLYWYRQAAGRGLQLLFYSVGIGQISSEVPQNLSASRPQDRQFILSSKKLLLSDSGFYLCATGGRTSNQPQHFGDGTRLSIL.

This clone was seen more than once but under ten times. The genes are TRBV7-2 and TRBJ1-5; D is unresolved. The CDR3 has 14 residues. Trimming left V 2 bases short and J 2 bases short, with 7 bases between. From germline, CDR1 is SGHTA and CDR2 FQGNSA. This CDR3 reads CASSLFSGNQPQHF. The CDR3 nucleotides read TGTGCCAGCAGCTTATTCAGTGGCAATCAGCCCCAGCATTTT.

The chain couples TRBV6-1 to TRBJ1-6; D might be TRBD1 (5 bases). CDR1 and CDR2 from the germline V gene are MNHNS and SASEGT. Trimming took 7 bases from V and 8 from J, leaving 18 bases between them. The CDR3 totals 15 residues. The CDR3 is CASNRGARVDSPLHF. The CDR3 DNA follows: TGTGCCAGCAATCGCGGGGCGAGGGTGGATTCACCCCTCCACTTT.

The V and J genes are TRBV5-8 and TRBJ2-5; tentatively, D is TRBD1 (6 bases). Germline-derived CDR1 and CDR2 are SGHTS and YDEGEE. Trimming took 4 bases from V and 7 from J, leaving 20 bases between them. CDR3 size: 15 residues. The CDR3 loop is CASSPAGTLGRTQYF. The CDR3 nucleotides read TGTGCCAGCAGCCCCGCCGGGACACTCGGGCGGACCCAGTACTTC.

The chain combines TRBV28 with TRBJ1-3; no firm D call. The germline V gene encodes CDR1 MDHEN and CDR2 SYDVKM. The CDR3 extends over 14 amino acids. Trimming stripped 5 bases from V and 0 bases from J, with 8 bases between. CDR3: CASSRGHSGNTIYF. The DNA of the CDR3 is TGTGCCAGCAGTCGCGGGCACTCTGGAAACACCATATATTTT.

The gene calls are TRBV9 and TRBJ2-2, with D possibly TRBD1 on 6 matching bases. CDR1 SGDLS and CDR2 YYNGEE come from the germline V gene. CDR3 size: 16 residues. Deletions cut 0 bases from V and 4 bases from J, with 13 bases between. CDR3 DNA sequence: TGTGCCAGCAGCGTAGGACAAGGGGGAATCACCGGGGAGCTGTTTTTT. Residues: CASSVGQGGITGELFF. Full variable domain (missing parts from reference TRBV9 and TRBJ2-2): DSGVTQTPKHLITATGQRVTLRCSPRSGDLSVYWYQQSLDQGLQFLIQYYNGEERAKGNILERFSAQQFPDLHSELNLSSLELGDSALYFCASSVGQGGITGELFFGEGSRLTVL.

V and J are TRBV5-1 and TRBJ1-6, with 9 bases fitting TRBD1. V shed 0 bases, J shed 4 bases, and the junction held 5 bases outside the gene matches. This CDR3 is 17 amino acids long. From germline, CDR1 is SGHRS and CDR2 YFSETQ. This CDR3 is CASSLDGQGMYNSPLHF. The CDR3 nucleotides read TGCGCCAGCAGCTTGGACGGACAGGGGATGTATAATTCACCCCTCCACTTT.

The chain uses TRBV23-1 and TRBJ2-7, with a tentative D call TRBD1 (5 bases). TRBV23-1 is filed as an ORF, its function uncertain. This CDR3 has 14 residues. Trimming left V 4 bases short and J 4 bases short, with 14 bases between. In DNA form, the CDR3 reads TGCGCCAGCAGTCTCTCAGGGTACTCGTACGAGCAGTACTTC. Translation: CASSLSGYSYEQYF.

The J gene is TRBJ1-2, the V gene TRBV30; 8 bases align to TRBD1. Germline loops: CDR1 GTSNPN, CDR2 SVGIG (reference sequence). This CDR3 has 13 amino acids. Trimming at V came to 4 bases and at J to 4 bases, leaving 5 bases not matched to a gene. CDR3 sequence reads: CAWMRDRPYGYTF. DNA of the CDR3: TGTGCCTGGATGAGGGACAGGCCCTATGGCTACACCTTC.

The chain is built from TRBV11-2 and TRBJ2-7; D is uncertain. The germline V gene encodes CDR1 SGHAT and CDR2 FQNNGV. The CDR3 is made up of 14 amino acids. The ends were cut back, 4 bases at V and 2 bases at J, with 12 bases in the middle. CDR3 region: CASSYYAITYEQYF. CDR3 bases: TGTGCCAGCAGCTACTACGCTATAACCTACGAGCAGTACTTC.

The J gene is TRBJ1-1, the V gene TRBV5-1; D is unclear. CDR1 SGHRS and CDR2 YFSETQ come from the germline V gene. The CDR3 runs 13 residues. The V end lost 5 bases, the J end lost 3 bases, and 11 bases lay between the germline ends. As DNA, the CDR3 is TGCGCCAGCAGATTTGCCCGGGACACTGAAGCTTTCTTT. Protein: CASRFARDTEAFF.

The J gene is TRBJ2-7, the V gene TRBV11-2; D gene ambiguous. The CDR3 length is 14 residues. CDR1 and CDR2 (germline): SGHAT, FQNNGV. Trimming shortened V by 1 base and J by 2 bases, and 9 bases separated the two germline ends. CDR3 residues: CASSLVSPTYEQYF. In nucleotides, the CDR3 is TGTGCCAGCAGCTTAGTTTCCCCCACCTACGAGCAGTACTTC.

The chain couples TRBV29-1 to TRBJ2-2; TRBD1 agrees at 9 bases. The V segment lost 6 bases and the J segment 5 bases; nucleotides outside the gene matches: 4. CDR1 and CDR2 from the germline V gene are SQVTM and ANQGSEA. The CDR3 consists of 13 residues. The CDR3 sequence: CSVGGQGTGELFF. As DNA, the CDR3 is TGCAGCGTGGGGGGACAGGGTACCGGGGAGCTGTTTTTT.

V usage is TRBV6-1 and J usage is TRBJ2-5; D perhaps matches TRBD1 (5 bases). Germline CDR1 is MNHNS and CDR2 is SASEGT. The CDR3 covers 13 residues. The V end lost 6 bases, the J end lost 4 bases, and 12 bases lay between the germline ends. The CDR3 loop reads CASRLGVAETQYF. The CDR3 DNA follows: TGTGCCAGCAGGTTAGGGGTGGCAGAGACCCAGTACTTC.